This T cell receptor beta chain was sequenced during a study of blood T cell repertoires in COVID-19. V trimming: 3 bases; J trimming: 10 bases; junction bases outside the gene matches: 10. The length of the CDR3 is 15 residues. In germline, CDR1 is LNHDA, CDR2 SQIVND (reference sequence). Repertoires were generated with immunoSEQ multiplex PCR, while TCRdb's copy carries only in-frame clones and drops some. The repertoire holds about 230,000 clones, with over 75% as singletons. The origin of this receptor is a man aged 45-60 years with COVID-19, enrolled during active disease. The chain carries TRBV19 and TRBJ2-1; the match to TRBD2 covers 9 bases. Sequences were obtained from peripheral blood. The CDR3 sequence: CASSMRAGGGYEQFF. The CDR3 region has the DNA TGTGCCAGTAGTATGAGAGCGGGAGGAGGGTACGAGCAGTTCTTC. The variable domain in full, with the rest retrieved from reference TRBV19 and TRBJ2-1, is DGGITQSPKYLFRKEGQNVTLSCEQNLNHDAMYWYRQDPGQGLRLIYYSQIVNDFQKGDIAEGYSVSREKKESFPLTVTSAQKNPTAFYLCASSMRAGGGYEQFFGPGTRLTVL.